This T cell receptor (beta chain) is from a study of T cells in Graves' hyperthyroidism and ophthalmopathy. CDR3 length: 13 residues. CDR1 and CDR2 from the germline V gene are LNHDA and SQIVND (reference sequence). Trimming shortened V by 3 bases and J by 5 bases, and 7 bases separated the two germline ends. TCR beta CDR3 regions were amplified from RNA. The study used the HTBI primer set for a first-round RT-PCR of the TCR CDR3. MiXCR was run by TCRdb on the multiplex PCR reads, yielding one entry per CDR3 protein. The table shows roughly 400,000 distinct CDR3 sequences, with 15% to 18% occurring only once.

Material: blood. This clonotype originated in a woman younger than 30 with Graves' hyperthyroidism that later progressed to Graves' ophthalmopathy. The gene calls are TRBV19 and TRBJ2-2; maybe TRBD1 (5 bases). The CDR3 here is CASSIGHTGELFF. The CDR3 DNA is TGTGCCAGTAGTATTGGACATACCGGGGAGCTGTTTTTT.